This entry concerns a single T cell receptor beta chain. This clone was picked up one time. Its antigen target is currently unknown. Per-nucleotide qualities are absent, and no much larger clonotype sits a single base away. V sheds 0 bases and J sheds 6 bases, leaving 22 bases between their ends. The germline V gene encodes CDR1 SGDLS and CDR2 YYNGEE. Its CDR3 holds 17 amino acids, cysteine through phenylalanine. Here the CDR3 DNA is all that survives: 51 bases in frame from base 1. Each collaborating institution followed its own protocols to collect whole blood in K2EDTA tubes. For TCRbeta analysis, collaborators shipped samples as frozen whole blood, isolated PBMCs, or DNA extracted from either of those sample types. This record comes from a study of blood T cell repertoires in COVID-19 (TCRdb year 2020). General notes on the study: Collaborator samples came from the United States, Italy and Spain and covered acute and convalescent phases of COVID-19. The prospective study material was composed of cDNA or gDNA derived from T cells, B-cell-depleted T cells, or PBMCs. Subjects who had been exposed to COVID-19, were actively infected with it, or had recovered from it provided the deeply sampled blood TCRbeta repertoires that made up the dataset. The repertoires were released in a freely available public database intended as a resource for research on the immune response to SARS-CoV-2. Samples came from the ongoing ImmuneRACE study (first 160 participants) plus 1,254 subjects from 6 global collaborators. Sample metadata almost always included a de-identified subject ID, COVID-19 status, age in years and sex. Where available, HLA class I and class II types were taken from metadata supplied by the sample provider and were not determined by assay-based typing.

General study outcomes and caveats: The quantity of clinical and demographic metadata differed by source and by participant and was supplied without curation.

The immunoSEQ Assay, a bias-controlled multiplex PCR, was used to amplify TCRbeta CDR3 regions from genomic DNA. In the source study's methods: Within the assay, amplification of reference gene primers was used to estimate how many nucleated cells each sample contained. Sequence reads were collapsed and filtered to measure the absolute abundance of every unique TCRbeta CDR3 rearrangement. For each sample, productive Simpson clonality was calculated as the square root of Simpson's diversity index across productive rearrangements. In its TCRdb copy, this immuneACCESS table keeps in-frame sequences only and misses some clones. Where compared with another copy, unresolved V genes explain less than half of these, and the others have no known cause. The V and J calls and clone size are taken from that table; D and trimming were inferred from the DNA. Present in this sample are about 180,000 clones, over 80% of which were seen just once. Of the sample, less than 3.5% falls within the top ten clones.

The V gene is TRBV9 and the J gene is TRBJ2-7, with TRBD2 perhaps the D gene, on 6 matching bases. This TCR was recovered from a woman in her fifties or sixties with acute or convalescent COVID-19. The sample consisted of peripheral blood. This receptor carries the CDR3 CASSVAEGPSDYREQYF. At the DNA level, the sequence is TGTGCCAGCAGCGTAGCTGAGGGGCCGTCGGACTATCGCGAGCAGTACTTC.